This T cell receptor (beta chain) was sequenced in a study of beta chain features in type 1 diabetes. A few counts support this clone. Other DNA sequences in the sample encode the same CDR3. Purity above 98% was achieved in all sorted populations. Germline values: CDR1 SGHDT, CDR2 YYEEEE. The V gene lost 4 bases and the J gene lost 1 base, with 2 bases spanning the gap. The CDR3 length is 11 residues. The study reverse transcribed the entire isolated RNA, so it sequenced expressed TCRB transcripts. The read count averaged approximately 4 million across naive, central memory and regulatory T cell samples. Sequenced by immunoSEQ multiplex PCR; TCRdb stores in-frame clones only, minus some. The table lists roughly 230,000 clones, around 9.6% of them singletons.

The sequence came from a woman aged 18-35 years in good health. The sequencing sample was made of naive CD4+ T cells from blood. The rearrangement joins TRBV5-6 to TRBJ2-5; D call uncertain. CDR3 in amino acids: CASSRQETQYF. The CDR3 DNA sequence: TGTGCCAGCAGCCGCCAAGAGACCCAGTACTTC.